The rows below give T cell receptor beta chains drawn from one sample of a study of T cell responses to AZD1222 COVID-19 vaccine. Repertoires were generated with immunoSEQ multiplex PCR, while TCRdb's copy carries only in-frame clones and drops some. The sample lists some 180,000 clones, approximately 90% occurring once. Sequencing was performed on peripheral blood, taken on day 0 of AZD1222 vaccination. Source of these receptors: an adult in good health. CDR3s leave out the opening cysteine and the closing phenylalanine or tryptophan. The D gene is left open where the match is weak.

V gene	J gene	D gene	CDR3 protein
TRBV7-9	TRBJ1-4	NA	ASSLVTAGGEKLF
TRBV4-1	TRBJ2-5	TRBD2	ASSQGLAGGETQY
TRBV7-9	TRBJ1-6	TRBD1	ASSSDRGGSPLH
TRBV7-2	TRBJ2-3	TRBD1	ASSLVGQRGTDTQY
TRBV24-1	TRBJ1-5	NA	ATSDSLRGYNQPQH
TRBV7-9	TRBJ2-2	NA	ASSSPQGAPNTGELF
TRBV5-5	TRBJ2-1	NA	ASSSQGESYNEQF
TRBV19	TRBJ1-4	NA	ASSGRTAEKLF
TRBV28	TRBJ1-5	NA	ASSLPGLGGQPQH
TRBV5-6	TRBJ2-7	TRBD2	ASSLPAGAYEQY
TRBV11-2	TRBJ2-3	NA	ASSSLRALTDTQY
TRBV7-8	TRBJ2-7	NA	ASSLTGPSDYEQY
TRBV28	TRBJ2-7	NA	ASSLWTPETSEQY
TRBV7-9	TRBJ1-1	NA	ASSLFQAVNTEAF
TRBV12-5	TRBJ2-2	TRBD2	ASALGASGRSSGELF
TRBV10-3	TRBJ2-7	TRBD1	ASREYRDRVF
TRBV18	TRBJ2-7	NA	ASSPLADYEQY
TRBV3-1/TRBV3-2	TRBJ2-5	TRBD2	ASSRGGETQY
TRBV11-3	TRBJ2-7	TRBD1	ASSPGQGSYEQY
TRBV10-3	TRBJ2-7	NA	AISEFGAKNEQY
TRBV9	TRBJ2-2	NA	ASSVGSGPANGELF
TRBV19	TRBJ1-2	TRBD1	ASSIRQGGGYT
TRBV19	TRBJ1-2	TRBD1	ASSMETDRVGYT
TRBV25-1	TRBJ2-2	NA	ASSHTGELF